This T cell receptor beta chain was sequenced in a study of blood T cell repertoires in COVID-19. Study as a whole: Spain, Italy and the United States supplied samples that represented acute and convalescent COVID-19.

V was shortened by 4 bases and J by 6 bases, with 5 bases between the two germline ends. Germline CDR1 SGDLS, CDR2 YYNGEE. The CDR3 is 11 amino acids. Assay: immunoSEQ multiplex PCR; the TCRdb copy retains only in-frame clones and omits some. The table lists some 150,000 clones, 80% of them singletons. Material for sequencing was peripheral blood. The J gene is TRBJ2-1, the V gene TRBV9; D gene ambiguous. The source is a man aged 55 to 70 with acute or convalescent COVID-19. CDR3 bases: TGTGCCAGCAGCCTCCTCAATGAGCAGTTCTTC. This sequence encodes CASSLLNEQFF.